The following is a TCR beta chain sequence with its context. The antigen remains unidentified. Produced via immunoSEQ multiplex PCR; TCRdb's table is partial and in-frame only. Counted here are about 81,000 clones, roughly 91% occurring once; the ten biggest clones make up less than 0.6%. This sample was included in a study of OX40 agonist ivuxolimab in advanced cancers. Study summary: Partial responses, seen in three patients, involved one hepatocellular carcinoma and two cutaneous melanomas. Study conclusions and caveats: Average numbers of expanded clones were greater in CD8+ T cells than in CD4+. CD4+ and CD8+ blood T cells expanded clonally by week 6 at 0.1 to 3.0 mg/kg.

Baseline, cycle 4 day 1, and cycle 7 day 1 were the blood sampling points. The TCR comes from an adult with an advanced solid tumor such as melanoma, head and neck, liver or kidney cancer. The specimen was CD4+ or CD8+ T cells sorted from blood, collected in a trial of the OX40 agonist ivuxolimab.

The CDR3 DNA reads as TGTGCCAGTAGTATAGGGTTCAGCTACGAGCAGTACTTC. Protein: CASSIGFSYEQYF. The gene calls are TRBV19 and TRBJ2-7; D remains ambiguous. CDR3 length: 13 residues. CDR1 is LNHDA and CDR2 is SQIVND in the germline V gene (reference sequence). Trimming removed 1 base from V and 3 bases from J, with 7 bases in between.